One sample yielded the 17 T cell receptor beta chains listed below, sequenced in a study of PD-1 blockade in classical Hodgkin lymphoma. Here immunoSEQ multiplex PCR was the method, and the copy in TCRdb shows in-frame clones only, minus some. The table lists roughly 12,000 clones, roughly 84% of them singletons. Each and every patient relapsed after autologous stem cell transplantation, and patients got differing brentuximab vedotin exposure. Researchers pulled CD8+ T cells out of thawed PBMCs using magnetic negative selection. The specimen comprised CD8+ T cells from blood, sampled at baseline. These receptors were obtained from a human donor with classical Hodgkin lymphoma.

This clone was counted between two and nine times. This chain connects TRBV7-9 to TRBJ1-2; D may be TRBD1 (5 bases). V shed 7 bases and J shed 5 bases, with 17 bases lying between them. CDR1 SEHNR and CDR2 FQNEAQ come from the germline V gene (reference sequence). The CDR3 has 14 amino acids. Written as DNA, the CDR3 is TGTGCCAGCAAAACTGGGACGGACGCTTATGGCTACACCTTC. Its translation is CASKTGTDAYGYTF.

The chain employs TRBV7-9 and TRBJ2-1; a possible D gene is TRBD2 (6 bases). The CDR3 runs 17 residues. Germline V gene data show CDR1 as SEHNR and CDR2 as FQNEAQ (reference sequence). Trimming took 5 bases from V and 0 from J, leaving 17 bases between them. The CDR3 loop is CASSPGGARSSYNEQFF. DNA of the CDR3: TGTGCCAGCAGCCCAGGAGGGGCGAGAAGCTCCTACAATGAGCAGTTCTTC.

J is TRBJ2-7 and V is TRBV30; D is perhaps TRBD1 (5 bases). Deletions cut 0 bases from V and 3 bases from J, with 9 bases between. The germline V gene encodes CDR1 GTSNPN and CDR2 SVGIG (reference sequence). This CDR3 is built from 13 residues. This chain's CDR3 is CAWSVRQGYEQYF. The CDR3 nucleotides are TGTGCCTGGAGTGTACGCCAGGGCTACGAGCAGTACTTC.

V is TRBV10-2 and J is TRBJ2-3; D unresolved. Germline CDR1 WSHSY, CDR2 SAAADI. The CDR3 runs 15 residues. V was cut by 5 bases and J by 1 base, with 13 bases left in between. The CDR3 loop reads CASSPRYSGTDTQYF. The CDR3 nucleotides are TGCGCCAGCAGTCCCCGATATTCGGGCACAGATACGCAGTATTTT.

A few counts support this clone. V and J are TRBV19 and TRBJ2-7, with 7 bases matching TRBD1. Per the germline V gene, CDR1 is LNHDA and CDR2 is SQIVND (reference sequence). Trimming removed 6 bases from V and 2 bases from J; junction bases left unmatched: 10. The CDR3 has 15 residues. The CDR3 DNA is TGTGCCAGTAGCCCGAGCTACAGGGGTACCTACGAGCAGTACTTC. It encodes CASSPSYRGTYEQYF.

The V and J genes are TRBV5-6 and TRBJ2-7; no clear D. The CDR3 has 11 residues. Trimming removed 3 bases from V and 3 bases from J, with 4 bases in between. The germline V gene encodes CDR1 SGHDT and CDR2 YYEEEE. CDR3 in amino acids: CASSYNYEQYF. As DNA, the CDR3 is TGTGCCAGCAGCTACAACTACGAGCAGTACTTC.

The J gene is TRBJ1-3, the V gene TRBV6-1; 8 nucleotides match TRBD1. CDR1 MNHNS and CDR2 SASEGT come from the germline V gene. With V trimmed by 3 bases and J by 4 bases, 5 bases remained unmatched. The CDR3 is 15 amino acids. This CDR3 reads CASSDKTGAGNTIYF. CDR3 sequence (DNA): TGTGCCAGCAGTGATAAGACAGGGGCCGGAAACACCATATATTTT.

The CDR3 here is CASSIQGPHNEQFF. The CDR3 region has the DNA TGTGCCAGTAGTATTCAGGGGCCGCACAATGAGCAGTTCTTC. The rearrangement uses TRBV19 and TRBJ2-1; perhaps TRBD1 as D (6 bases). The CDR3 contains 14 residues. Per the germline V gene, CDR1 is LNHDA and CDR2 is SQIVND (reference sequence). Trimming left V 3 bases short and J 5 bases short, with 11 bases between.

This clone was counted once. The chain joins TRBV6-1 to TRBJ2-7; D may be TRBD1 (6 bases). The ends were cut back, 2 bases at V and 3 bases at J, with 11 bases in the middle. There are 14 residues in the CDR3. Germline CDR1 reads MNHNS; CDR2 reads SASEGT. The CDR3 is CASSEIGGFYEQYF. DNA of the CDR3: TGTGCCAGCAGTGAAATAGGGGGATTCTACGAGCAGTACTTC.

This chain connects TRBV19 to TRBJ2-1; weak D call: TRBD1 (5 bases). This CDR3 is built from 15 residues. The ends were cut back, 4 bases at V and 2 bases at J, with 12 bases in the middle. Germline V gene data show CDR1 as LNHDA and CDR2 as SQIVND (reference sequence). The CDR3 reads CASSNLRVPYNEQFF. Written as DNA, the CDR3 is TGTGCCAGTAGTAACCTCAGGGTTCCCTACAATGAGCAGTTCTTC. Full variable domain (outside the CDR3, taken from reference TRBV19 and TRBJ2-1): DGGITQSPKYLFRKEGQNVTLSCEQNLNHDAMYWYRQDPGQGLRLIYYSQIVNDFQKGDIAEGYSVSREKKESFPLTVTSAQKNPTAFYLCASSNLRVPYNEQFFGPGTRLTVL.

The chain couples TRBV9 to TRBJ2-3, with 7 nucleotides matching TRBD1. With 0 bases clipped from V and 3 bases from J, the junction kept 13 bases outside the gene matches. There are 18 residues in the CDR3. From germline, CDR1 is SGDLS and CDR2 YYNGEE. CDR3 DNA sequence: TGTGCCAGCAGCGTAGTAGTCAGGGGGAGCATTGGGACAGATACGCAGTATTTT. It encodes CASSVVVRGSIGTDTQYF.

V gene TRBV5-5 combines with J gene TRBJ2-7; D possibly matches TRBD1 or TRBD2 (5 bases each). This CDR3 is built from 14 residues. The V end lost 4 bases, the J end lost 1 base, and 12 bases lay between the germline ends. Germline V gives CDR1 SGHKS, CDR2 YYEKEE (reference sequence). This CDR3 is CASSPWDGSYEQYF. The DNA for the CDR3 is TGTGCCAGCAGCCCCTGGGACGGATCCTACGAGCAGTACTTC.

The chain uses TRBV4-3 and TRBJ1-2; D gene uncertain. V was cut by 0 bases and J by 7 bases, with 18 bases left in between. This CDR3 region has 16 residues. Germline values: CDR1 LGHNA, CDR2 YSLEER. This CDR3 reads CASSQDTRRPQGGYTF. As DNA, the CDR3 is TGCGCCAGCAGCCAAGATACTAGACGCCCCCAAGGTGGCTACACCTTC.

This chain connects TRBV19 to TRBJ2-1; D uncertain. V was shortened by 0 bases and J by 9 bases, with 15 bases between the two germline ends. There are 15 residues in the CDR3. The germline V gene has CDR1 LNHDA and CDR2 SQIVND (reference sequence). The CDR3 DNA reads TGTGCCAGTAGTATAGATCGTTATAGCCCGATTGAGCAGTTCTTC. Protein product: CASSIDRYSPIEQFF.

V gene TRBV7-8 combines with J gene TRBJ1-5; a possible D gene is TRBD1 (6 bases). From germline, CDR1 is SGHVS and CDR2 FQNEAQ. Trimming pared 1 base from V and 3 bases from J, leaving 25 bases between. The CDR3 runs to 20 residues. In DNA form, the CDR3 reads TGTGCCAGCAGCTTAGGCCACTACATGAGACAGGATAGTTACAATCAGCCCCAGCATTTT. It encodes CASSLGHYMRQDSYNQPQHF.

The V call is TRBV6-6, the J call TRBJ1-1; TRBD1 matches at 8 bases. The CDR3 totals 15 residues. Germline-derived CDR1 and CDR2 are MNHNY and SVGAGI (reference sequence). V lost 4 bases to trimming and J lost 0 bases; unmatched junction nucleotides: 4. As DNA, the CDR3 is TGTGCCAGCAGTTTCCGGACAGGGATGAACACTGAAGCTTTCTTT. It encodes CASSFRTGMNTEAFF.

J is TRBJ1-6 and V is TRBV7-8; 7 nucleotides agree with TRBD1. Germline V gene sequence: CDR1 SGHVS, CDR2 FQNEAQ. The CDR3 contains 15 residues. V was pared by 7 bases and J by 0 bases, with 3 bases of the junction left unmatched. The CDR3 region has the DNA TGTGCCAGCAAGGACAGGCGCTCCTATAATTCACCCCTCCACTTT. It yields the protein CASKDRRSYNSPLHF.